This is a list of T cell receptor beta chains from one sample in a study of CD8 T cells in ankylosing spondylitis. TCRdb redid the calling of the 5' RACE reads with MiXCR, one entry per CDR3 protein. The table shows 300,000 to 350,000 distinct CDR3 sequences, with 11% occurring only once. Material for sequencing was blood, either unsorted or a sorted T cell fraction (not recorded which). The receptor set was obtained from a female donor with ankylosing spondylitis or in good health (not recorded which). Both conserved end residues are part of each CDR3.

TRBV7-6	TRBJ2-4	CASSPPGFKNIQYF
TRBV7-9	TRBJ2-5	CASSTGLTWETQYF
TRBV4-3	TRBJ2-2	CASSQDRVPGELFF
TRBV6-2/TRBV6-3	TRBJ2-1	CASSSSGKMKGFF
TRBV5-1	TRBJ2-3	CASGTGGLGSDTQYF
TRBV10-1	TRBJ2-2	CASSETSVAGELFF
TRBV11-2	TRBJ2-1	CASSWRGLAGEKEQFF
TRBV18	TRBJ1-1	CASSPLVSGTEAFF
TRBV2	TRBJ2-1	CASLSRDDNEQFF
TRBV5-1	TRBJ1-6	CASSLDGGGARRSPLHF
TRBV5-5	TRBJ1-2	CASSSDPGVGRGDTF
TRBV7-3	TRBJ2-3	CASSLTSGPSDTQYF
TRBV6-5	TRBJ2-5	CASSYVAGQETQYF
TRBV14	TRBJ2-7	CASSPRQGPMEQYF
TRBV7-6	TRBJ2-2	CASSPSQGLAGTEELFF
TRBV10-3	TRBJ1-2	CAIRQGNGYTF
TRBV6-2/TRBV6-3	TRBJ1-4	CASSDRRGEKLFF
TRBV20-1	TRBJ2-1	CSARDRTGVEQFF
TRBV7-9	TRBJ2-1	CASKGGRTGREQFF
TRBV11-2	TRBJ2-7	CASSPDRTHEQYF
TRBV5-1	TRBJ2-3	CASRTGLGADTQYF
TRBV19	TRBJ2-2	CASSPPPGIGGELFF
TRBV18	TRBJ2-1	CASSLLTSGSGDEQFF
TRBV7-9	TRBJ2-7	CASSILFSGRYDEQYF
TRBV7-6	TRBJ1-1	CASSLVSPGENTEAFF
TRBV5-5	TRBJ2-1	CASSLAVDRGIYNEQFF
TRBV29-1	TRBJ1-4	CSVSHRGGSEKLFF
TRBV20-1	TRBJ2-7	CSATSSSGRWDEQYF
TRBV12-3/TRBV12-4	TRBJ2-1	CASSPSVRASEQFF
TRBV5-1	TRBJ1-1	CASSRTPMNTEAFF
TRBV7-3	TRBJ2-1	CASSLIAGASGNEQFF
TRBV3-1	TRBJ1-2	CASSRRGDKERGTF
TRBV3-1	TRBJ2-4	CASSQKRGGLAKNIQYF
TRBV7-2	TRBJ2-3	CASSLGATSIADTQYF
TRBV5-1	TRBJ1-6	CASTESSYNSPLHF
TRBV10-1	TRBJ2-3	CASSESRLWPDTQYF
TRBV28	TRBJ2-5	CASSLWGGGGETQYF
TRBV20-1	TRBJ2-7	CSASRLRRNEQYF
TRBV14	TRBJ1-3	CASSQGRLFRETIYF
TRBV6-5	TRBJ2-1	CASSYSSGGISSYNEQFF